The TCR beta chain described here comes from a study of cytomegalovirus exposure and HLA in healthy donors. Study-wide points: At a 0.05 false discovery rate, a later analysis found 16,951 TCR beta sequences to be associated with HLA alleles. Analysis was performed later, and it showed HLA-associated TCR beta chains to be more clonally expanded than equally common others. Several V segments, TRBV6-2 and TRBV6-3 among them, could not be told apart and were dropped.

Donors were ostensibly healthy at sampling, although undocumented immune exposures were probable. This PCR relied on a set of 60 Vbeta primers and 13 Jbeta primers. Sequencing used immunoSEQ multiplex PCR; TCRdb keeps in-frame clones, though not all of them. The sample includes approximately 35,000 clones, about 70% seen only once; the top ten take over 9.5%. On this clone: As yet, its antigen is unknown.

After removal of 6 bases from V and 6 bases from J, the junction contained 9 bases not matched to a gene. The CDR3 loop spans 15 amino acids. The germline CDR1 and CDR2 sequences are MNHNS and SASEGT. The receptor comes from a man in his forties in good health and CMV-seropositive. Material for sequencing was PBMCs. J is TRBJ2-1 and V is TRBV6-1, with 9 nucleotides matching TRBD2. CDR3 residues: CASRPGLAPGNEQFF. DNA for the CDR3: TGTGCCAGCAGGCCGGGACTAGCACCGGGCAATGAGCAGTTCTTC.